This T cell receptor beta chain is drawn from a study of shared clonotypes between healthy human individuals. Study summary: Each donor's CD8 memory used one plate, CD8 naive two, each CD4 subset three. Study-wide results and caveats: Researchers sampled only blood; tissue repertoires likely differ.

The method was immunoSEQ multiplex PCR; TCRdb's version includes in-frame clones alone and lacks a portion of them. This sample carries about 990,000 clones, approximately 78% of them seen once, and the ten largest clones take roughly 0.55%. The CDR3 extends over 16 amino acids. The V gene lost 5 bases and the J gene lost 4 bases, with 20 bases spanning the gap. Germline V gene data show CDR1 as SEHNR and CDR2 as FQNEAQ (reference sequence). This clone has a handful of counts. The antigen remains undetermined. Healthy HIV-negative adults without recent acute infections or vaccinations served as donors. Memory CD4+ cells were the fraction left after CD45RA+ naive selection.

What was sequenced was memory CD4+ T cells from PBMCs. Subset indicated: CD45RA-negative fraction. The receptor comes from a man aged 18-30 years in good health. Some clones in this sample may be carry-over from other donors' samples. V is TRBV7-9 and J is TRBJ1-1; D is unresolved. The CDR3 DNA sequence: TGTGCCAGCAGCGCGCGACGGGTGGCACGGGGCACTGAAGCTTTCTTT. It is translated as CASSARRVARGTEAFF.